Listed below are T cell receptor beta chains from one sample, sequenced in a study of regulatory T cells in long-lasting Graves disease. Each CDR3 protein gets one entry after TCRdb re-called the multiplex PCR reads with MiXCR. Of hundreds of thousands of distinct CDR3 sequences in the sample, less than 20% are singletons; the top ten hold under 20%. The same data also went into a second study, on T cells in Graves' hyperthyroidism and ophthalmopathy.

Sequencing was performed on peripheral blood mononuclear cells (PBMCs), taken at new diagnosis, from a patient treated with antithyroid drugs. All receptors come from a woman aged 25-40 years with Graves disease. CDR3s include the opening cysteine and the closing phenylalanine or tryptophan. A D gene is named only where the DNA matches it firmly. The size of a clone is reported for some rows only, either as once, few or many, or as a class for expanded clones.

-,TRBV30,few,TRBJ2-3,TGTGCCTGGGCCCGGACCCGAGATACGCAGTATTTT,CAWARTRDTQYF
-,TRBV28,many,TRBJ1-1,TGTGCCAGCACGAACGACAGGCAAGCTTTCTTT,CASTNDRQAFF
TRBD2,TRBV20-1,-,TRBJ2-2,TGCAGTGCTAGAGGTGGTAGCGGGAGCATTTCGAACACCGGGGAGCTGTTTTTT,CSARGGSGSISNTGELFF
-,TRBV28,-,TRBJ2-7,TGTGCCAGCAGTCTAGTGCAGGGGCTTTGGTCCTACGAGCAGTACTTC,CASSLVQGLWSYEQYF
TRBD2,TRBV3-1,few,TRBJ2-7,TGTGCCAGCAGCCAAGCGGGGGGCGAGCAGTACTTC,CASSQAGGEQYF
-,TRBV29-1,-,TRBJ2-5,TGCAGCGTTCGGGAGGACAGTCGGGAGACCCAGTACTTC,CSVREDSRETQYF
TRBD1,TRBV19,once,TRBJ2-7,TGTGCCAGCGGACAGGGGGCTTTTTACGAGCAGTACTTC,CASGQGAFYEQYF
TRBD2,TRBV7-2,few,TRBJ2-1,TGTGCCAGCATCCGGTCTGCTAGCGGGAGGGGTGAGCAGTTCTTC,CASIRSASGRGEQFF
TRBD1,TRBV24-1,many,TRBJ2-7,TGTGCCACCAGTGAAGGACAGGGAGTCTCCTACGAGCAGTACTTC,CATSEGQGVSYEQYF
-,TRBV24-1,many,TRBJ1-2,TGTGCCACCAGTGATTTCAGCGGGGATGGCTACACCTTC,CATSDFSGDGYTF
-,TRBV5-5,few,TRBJ1-5,TGTGCCAGCAGCTTGGCCCCCGGATTAAGCAATCAGCCCCAGCATTTT,CASSLAPGLSNQPQHF
TRBD2,TRBV28,few,TRBJ2-3,TGTGCCAGCAGTCCCACCCTGGGGGGGGATACTAGCACAGATACGCAGTATTTT,CASSPTLGGDTSTDTQYF
-,TRBV20-1,-,TRBJ2-5,TGCAGTGCTAGAGACGCGCGAGGGCCCCAAGAGACCCAGTACTTC,CSARDARGPQETQYF
-,TRBV27,-,TRBJ2-7,TGTGCCAGCAGCCCAATATCTAAGGGTTCCGGGGAGCAGTACTTC,CASSPISKGSGEQYF
-,TRBV2,few,TRBJ2-7,TGTGCCAGCAGTGGGCCAGGGGTTTCCGGGCAGTACTTC,CASSGPGVSGQYF
-,TRBV5-1,many,TRBJ1-1,TGCGCCAGCAGCTTGGCCCAGGGGAGGGTGGACACTGAAGCTTTCTTT,CASSLAQGRVDTEAFF
-,TRBV25-1,-,TRBJ1-1,TGTGCCAGCAGACAGGGACTTGAAGCTTTCTTT,CASRQGLEAFF
-,TRBV19,-,TRBJ2-6,TGTGCCAGTAGTATTTCTCTGGGGGCCAACGTCCTGACTTTC,CASSISLGANVLTF
-,TRBV12-3/TRBV12-4,few,TRBJ1-3,TGTGCCAGCTGTACTGGAAACACCATATATTTT,CASCTGNTIYF
-,TRBV7-3,-,TRBJ2-3,TGTGCCAGCAGCTTAAGACCCCCCAATGCAGGGTCAAGCACAGATACGCAGTATTTT,CASSLRPPNAGSSTDTQYF
TRBD1,TRBV20-1,many,TRBJ2-2,TGCAGTGCGGGGACAGCGAACACCGGGGAGCTGTTTTTT,CSAGTANTGELFF
-,TRBV11-1,many,TRBJ1-1,TGTGCCAGCAGCTCTACGATTGGGACTGAAGCTTTCTTT,CASSSTIGTEAFF
-,TRBV27,few,TRBJ1-2,TGTGCCAGCACCTCAAACTTCCGGGACGGACGATATGGCTACACCTTC,CASTSNFRDGRYGYTF
-,TRBV6-5,few,TRBJ2-7,TGTGCCAGCAGTTACTCCCTAGCGACAGTCTACGAGCAGTACTTC,CASSYSLATVYEQYF
-,TRBV5-1,few,TRBJ2-1,TGCGCCAGCAGCTTGGCTCCAGGGTCCTACAATGAGCAGTTCTTC,CASSLAPGSYNEQFF
-,TRBV18,few,TRBJ1-5,TGTGCCAGCTCACCGGAGGCAGGACTTAATCAGCCCCAGCATTTT,CASSPEAGLNQPQHF
-,TRBV5-1,-,TRBJ1-1,TGCGCCAGCAGCTGGGGACCCGGACCCCTCAACACTGAAGCTTTCTTT,CASSWGPGPLNTEAFF
-,TRBV9,-,TRBJ2-3,TGTGCCAGCAGTTCGTGGAGTGAGGTAGATACGCAGTATTTT,CASSSWSEVDTQYF
-,TRBV28,many,TRBJ2-7,TGTGCCAGCGGGTCCCCCTACGAGCAGTACTTC,CASGSPYEQYF
TRBD2,TRBV25-1,many,TRBJ2-1,TGTGCCACCCACGGAACTAGCGGGAACAATGAGCAGTTCTTC,CATHGTSGNNEQFF
-,TRBV2,many,TRBJ2-2,TGTGCCAGCAGTAATGGAGAAGGCCACACCGGGGAGCTGTTTTTT,CASSNGEGHTGELFF
-,TRBV15,many,TRBJ2-7,TGTGCCACCAGCAGAGATATTGGGGCCGCCGCCTACGAGCAGTACTTC,CATSRDIGAAAYEQYF
-,TRBV6-1,many,TRBJ2-3,TGTGCCAGCACCTTCGCGGTATCTAGCACAGATACGCAGTATTTT,CASTFAVSSTDTQYF
-,TRBV20-1,-,TRBJ2-7,TGCAGTGCTACCACGGGGCAGAACGCGGGAGAGCAGTACTTC,CSATTGQNAGEQYF
-,TRBV3-1,-,TRBJ2-1,TGTGCCAGCAGCTCAACCTCGGTACTCTACAATGAGCAGTTCTTC,CASSSTSVLYNEQFF
-,TRBV19,many,TRBJ1-1,TGTGCCAGTAGTTCTACAGGACTTACGAACACTGAAGCTTTCTTT,CASSSTGLTNTEAFF
-,TRBV19,few,TRBJ1-2,TGTGCCAGTAGTTCCGGGATTGCTAACTATGGCTACACCTTC,CASSSGIANYGYTF
-,TRBV6-1,many,TRBJ1-4,TGTGCCAGCGCCGCCGATTATGCAACTAATGAAAAACTGTTTTTT,CASAADYATNEKLFF
-,TRBV5-6,few,TRBJ1-4,TGTGCCAGCAGCCCCCACGGTGGGCAATTTGATGAAAAACTGTTTTTT,CASSPHGGQFDEKLFF
-,TRBV19,-,TRBJ1-3,TGTGCCAGCCACGGTGGTATGGCTGGAAACACCATATATTTT,CASHGGMAGNTIYF
TRBD2,TRBV7-2,many,TRBJ2-3,TGTGCCAGCAGCTTAGCGGGACTAGCGGGAGTTCCGCAGTATTTT,CASSLAGLAGVPQYF
TRBD1,TRBV30,few,TRBJ1-2,TGTGCCTGGAGTGCAGGGGGTCGGGGTGGCTACACCTTC,CAWSAGGRGGYTF
-,TRBV6-2/TRBV6-3,few,TRBJ2-2,TGTGCCAGCAGCTATCTCGTGAGGGGGGAGCTGTTTTTT,CASSYLVRGELFF
-,TRBV29-1,-,TRBJ2-1,TGCAGCGACCGACCCCCGGCGGGGAGGCAGTTCTTC,CSDRPPAGRQFF
TRBD2,TRBV18,-,TRBJ2-1,TGTGCCAGCTCCCTAGCGGGAGAGGATGAGCAGTTCTTC,CASSLAGEDEQFF
TRBD1,TRBV5-8,few,TRBJ1-6,TGTGCCAGCAGCTTGGCCGGGACAGGGAATTCACCCCTCCACTTT,CASSLAGTGNSPLHF
TRBD1,TRBV6-1,few,TRBJ1-4,TGTGCCACGTCCCCGACAGGGCCGGAAAAACTGTTTTTT,CATSPTGPEKLFF
-,TRBV30,many,TRBJ1-2,TGTGCCTGGAGTGAGACCCCTGGAAGTGGCTACACCTTC,CAWSETPGSGYTF
TRBD2,TRBV7-2,many,TRBJ2-7,TGTGCCAGCAGCGGGCGTAGCGGGAGAAGCAGATACGAGCAGTACTTC,CASSGRSGRSRYEQYF
-,TRBV20-1,many,TRBJ1-1,TGCAGTGCTAGAGATTACAGGCTGAACACTGAAGCTTTCTTT,CSARDYRLNTEAFF
-,TRBV11-2,-,TRBJ2-1,TGTGCCAGCAGCTTACTGACTCTGAACTATAATGAGCAGTTCTTC,CASSLLTLNYNEQFF
-,TRBV6-1,many,TRBJ1-1,TGTGCCACAACACAGAACACTGAAGCTTTCTTT,CATTQNTEAFF
-,TRBV20-1,many,TRBJ2-3,TGCAGTGCCCCTCTCAGCCCTGGTAGTTCAACAGATACGCAGTATTTT,CSAPLSPGSSTDTQYF